The present entry profiles one T cell receptor beta chain with its context. The antigen remains unidentified. The entry originates in a study of Tregs in tolerant kidney transplant recipients. Regarding the study as a whole: Changing PCR primers prevented nucleotide comparison between some patients' samples. In tolerant patients, donor-specific Tregs outgrew total Tregs, suggesting antigen-driven expansion. This study did not directly address biological reproducibility. Few patients were studied, so findings need validation in larger groups.

Sequencing used immunoSEQ multiplex PCR; TCRdb keeps in-frame clones, though not all of them. This sample yields around 86,000 clones, of which 90% to 95% are seen a single time; roughly 1.5% belongs to the top ten. Mixed chimerism was transient after nonmyeloablative marrow transplants from related graft donors. The length of the CDR3 is 16 residues. Trimming took 0 bases from V and 9 from J, leaving 18 bases between them. Germline V gene data show CDR1 as ENHRY and CDR2 as SYGVKD. This clonotype originated in a human patient who received a combined kidney and bone marrow transplant. Some of these T cells may belong to the graft donor. The chain couples TRBV10-3 to TRBJ2-1; D remains unclear. Sequencing was performed on CD4+ T cells from blood (PBMCs), taken 24 months after the transplant. CDR3 DNA sequence: TGTGCCATCAGTGAGTCGGTCGCGGCCCGACTGGGTGAGCAGTTCTTC. Its translation: CAISESVAARLGEQFF.